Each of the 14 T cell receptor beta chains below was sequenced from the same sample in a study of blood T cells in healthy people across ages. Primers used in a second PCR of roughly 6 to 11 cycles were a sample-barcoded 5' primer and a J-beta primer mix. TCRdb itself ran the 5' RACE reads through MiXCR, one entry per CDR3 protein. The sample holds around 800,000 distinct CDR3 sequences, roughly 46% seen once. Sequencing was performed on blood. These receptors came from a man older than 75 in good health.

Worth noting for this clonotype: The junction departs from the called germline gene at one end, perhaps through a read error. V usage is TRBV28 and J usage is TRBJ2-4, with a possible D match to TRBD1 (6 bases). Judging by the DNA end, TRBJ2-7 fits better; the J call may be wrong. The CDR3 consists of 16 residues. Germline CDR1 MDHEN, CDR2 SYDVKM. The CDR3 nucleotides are TGTGCCGGCAGTTTAGATCCAGGGGATAACTCCTACGAGCAGTACTTC. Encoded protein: CAGSLDPGDNSYEQYF.

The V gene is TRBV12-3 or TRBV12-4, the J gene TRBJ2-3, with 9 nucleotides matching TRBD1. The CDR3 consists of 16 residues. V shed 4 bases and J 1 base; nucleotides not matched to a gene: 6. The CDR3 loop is CASSSNYRGRTDTQYF. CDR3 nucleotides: TGTGCCAGCAGTTCCAACTACAGGGGGCGCACAGATACGCAGTATTTT.

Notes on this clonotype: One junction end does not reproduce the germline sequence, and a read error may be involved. CDR3 sequence: CATSDTTLGITSTDTRYF. CDR3 DNA sequence: TGTGCCACCAGTGATACGACTTTAGGAATAACTAGCACAGATACGCGGTATTTT. The rearrangement links TRBV24-1 to TRBJ2-3, with D perhaps matching TRBD2 (6 bases). The CDR3 spans 18 residues. From germline, CDR1 is KGHDR and CDR2 SFDVKD.

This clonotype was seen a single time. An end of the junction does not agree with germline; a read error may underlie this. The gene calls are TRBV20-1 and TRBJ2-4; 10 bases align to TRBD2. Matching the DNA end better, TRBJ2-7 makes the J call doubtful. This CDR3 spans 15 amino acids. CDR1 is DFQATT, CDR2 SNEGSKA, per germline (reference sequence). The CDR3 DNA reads TGCAGTACTAGAGATCAGCCTAGCGGGAGCTACGAGCAGTACTTC. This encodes CSTRDQPSGSYEQYF.

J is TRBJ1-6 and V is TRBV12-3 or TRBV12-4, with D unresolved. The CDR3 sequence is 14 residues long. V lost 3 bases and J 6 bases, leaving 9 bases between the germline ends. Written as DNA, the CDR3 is TGTGCCAGCAGTTTTTCGTCAGCTAATTCACCCCTCCACTTT. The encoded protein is CASSFSSANSPLHF.

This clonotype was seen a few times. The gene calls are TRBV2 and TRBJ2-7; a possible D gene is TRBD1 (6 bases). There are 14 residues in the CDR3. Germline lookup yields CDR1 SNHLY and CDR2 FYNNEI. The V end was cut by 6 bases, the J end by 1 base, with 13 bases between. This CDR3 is CASRPRTDSYEQYF. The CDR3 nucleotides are TGTGCCAGCAGACCACGGACAGATTCCTACGAGCAGTACTTC.

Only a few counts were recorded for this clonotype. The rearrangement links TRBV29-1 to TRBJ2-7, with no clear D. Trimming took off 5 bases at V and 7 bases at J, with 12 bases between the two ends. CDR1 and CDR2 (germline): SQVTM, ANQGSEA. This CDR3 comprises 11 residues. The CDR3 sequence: CSVKINPEQYF. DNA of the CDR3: TGCAGCGTTAAAATCAACCCTGAGCAGTACTTC.

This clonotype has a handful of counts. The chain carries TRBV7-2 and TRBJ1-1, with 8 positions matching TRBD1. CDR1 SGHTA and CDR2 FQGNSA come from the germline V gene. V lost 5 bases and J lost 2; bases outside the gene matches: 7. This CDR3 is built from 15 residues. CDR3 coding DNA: TGTGCCAGCAGCGGCGGGACAGGAGGTAACACTGAAGCTTTCTTT. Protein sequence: CASSGGTGGNTEAFF.

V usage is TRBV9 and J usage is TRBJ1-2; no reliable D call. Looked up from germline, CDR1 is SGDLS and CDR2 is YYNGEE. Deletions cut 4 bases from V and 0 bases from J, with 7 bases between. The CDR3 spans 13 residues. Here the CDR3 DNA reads TGTGCCAGCAGCACCTCGGCTAACTATGGCTACACCTTC. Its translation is CASSTSANYGYTF.

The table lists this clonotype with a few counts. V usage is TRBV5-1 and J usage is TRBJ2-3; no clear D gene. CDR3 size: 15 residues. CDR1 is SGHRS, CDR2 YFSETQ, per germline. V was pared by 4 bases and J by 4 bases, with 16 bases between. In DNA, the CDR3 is TGCGCCAGCAGCCCGGACGTCGGTGTCCCAGATACGCAGTATTTT. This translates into CASSPDVGVPDTQYF.

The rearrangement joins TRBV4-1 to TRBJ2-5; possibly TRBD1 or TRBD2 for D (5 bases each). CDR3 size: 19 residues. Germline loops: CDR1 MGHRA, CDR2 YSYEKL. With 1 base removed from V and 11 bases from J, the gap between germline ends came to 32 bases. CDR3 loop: CASSQVAMPGPGVDREQYF. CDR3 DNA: TGCGCCAGCAGCCAAGTCGCTATGCCGGGACCGGGCGTGGATAGAGAGCAGTACTTC.

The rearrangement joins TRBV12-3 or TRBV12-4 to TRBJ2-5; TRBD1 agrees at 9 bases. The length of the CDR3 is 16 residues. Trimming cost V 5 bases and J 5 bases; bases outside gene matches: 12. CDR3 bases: TGTGCCAGCAGTCCACCCTTGGGACAGGGAGGGGAGACCCAGTACTTC. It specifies CASSPPLGQGGETQYF.

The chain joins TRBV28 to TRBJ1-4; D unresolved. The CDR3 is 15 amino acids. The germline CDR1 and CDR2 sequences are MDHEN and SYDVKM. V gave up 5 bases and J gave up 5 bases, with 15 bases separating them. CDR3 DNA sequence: TGTGCCAGCAGTCTACGACCCGGTTTAAATGAAAAACTGTTTTTT. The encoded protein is CASSLRPGLNEKLFF. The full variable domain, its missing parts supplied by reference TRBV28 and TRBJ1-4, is DVKVTQSSRYLVKRTGEKVFLECVQDMDHENMFWYRQDPGLGLRLIYFSYDVKMKEKGDIPEGYSVSREKKERFSLILESASTNQTSMYLCASSLRPGLNEKLFFGSGTQLSVL.

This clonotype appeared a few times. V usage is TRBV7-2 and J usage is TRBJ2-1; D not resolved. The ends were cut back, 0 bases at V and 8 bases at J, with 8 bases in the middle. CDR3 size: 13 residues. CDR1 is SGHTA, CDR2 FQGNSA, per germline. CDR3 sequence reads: CASSLAFADEQFF. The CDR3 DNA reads TGTGCCAGCAGCTTAGCTTTTGCCGATGAGCAGTTCTTC.